This TCR beta chain derives from a study of T-cell reconstitution after alpha-beta-depleted transplantation in children. Findings and limits, study-wide: Some patients owed their high day-60 TCRbeta diversity to surviving recipient T cells and thymic progenitors. It was reported that alpha-beta T cells came from several hundred expanded graft clones (about two months after transplant). When one year had passed after transplant, most T-cell counts and diversity came from newly produced T cells.

A remark on this clonotype: Its antigen is not known.

The CDR3 loop spans 15 amino acids. The V gene lost 1 base and the J gene lost 6 bases, with 19 bases spanning the gap. The germline V gene encodes CDR1 DFQATT and CDR2 SNEGSKA (reference sequence). The library targeted TCRbeta and was prepared with unique molecular identifiers. TCRdb reprocessed the PCR reads via MiXCR and lists one record per CDR3 protein. The repertoire consists of 500,000 or so distinct CDR3 sequences, with approximately 10% occurring once and the leading ten covering less than 15%. The material sequenced was PBMCs, mostly from graft donor cells, taken 180 days after TCRalphabeta/CD19-depleted stem cell transplant. This TCR came from a female patient aged 2-9 years who had a stem cell transplant for aplastic anemia, so the T cells may come from the graft donor. The chain couples TRBV20-1 to TRBJ2-7; D possibly corresponds to TRBD2 (5 bases). In DNA, the CDR3 is TGCAGTGCTAGAGCCCTGAGGACTGGGAGCTTCGAGCAGTACTTC. It specifies CSARALRTGSFEQYF.